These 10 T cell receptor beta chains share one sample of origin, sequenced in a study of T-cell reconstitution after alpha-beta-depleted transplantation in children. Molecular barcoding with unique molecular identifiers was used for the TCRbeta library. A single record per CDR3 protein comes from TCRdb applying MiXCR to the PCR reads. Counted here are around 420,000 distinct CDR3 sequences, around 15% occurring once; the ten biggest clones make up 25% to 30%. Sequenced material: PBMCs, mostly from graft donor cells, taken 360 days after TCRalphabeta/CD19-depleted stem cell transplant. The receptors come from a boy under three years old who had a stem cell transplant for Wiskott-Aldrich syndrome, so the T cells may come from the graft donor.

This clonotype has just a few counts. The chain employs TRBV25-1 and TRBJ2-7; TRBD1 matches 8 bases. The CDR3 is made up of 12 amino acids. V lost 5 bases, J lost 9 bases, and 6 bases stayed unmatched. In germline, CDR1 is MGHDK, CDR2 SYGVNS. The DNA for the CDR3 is TGTGCCAGCAGTCCACGGACAGGGATGCAGTACTTC. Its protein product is CASSPRTGMQYF.

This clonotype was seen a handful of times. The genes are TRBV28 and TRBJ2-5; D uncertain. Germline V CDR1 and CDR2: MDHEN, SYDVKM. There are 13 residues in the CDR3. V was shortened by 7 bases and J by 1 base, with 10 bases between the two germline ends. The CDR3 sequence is CASIPNSQETQYF. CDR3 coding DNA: TGTGCCAGCATTCCGAACAGCCAAGAGACCCAGTACTTC.

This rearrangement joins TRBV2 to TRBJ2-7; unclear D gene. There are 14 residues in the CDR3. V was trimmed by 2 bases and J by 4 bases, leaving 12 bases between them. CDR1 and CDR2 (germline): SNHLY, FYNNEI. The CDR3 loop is CASSELGFGYEQYF. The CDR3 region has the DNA TGTGCCAGCAGTGAATTGGGGTTCGGATACGAGCAGTACTTC.

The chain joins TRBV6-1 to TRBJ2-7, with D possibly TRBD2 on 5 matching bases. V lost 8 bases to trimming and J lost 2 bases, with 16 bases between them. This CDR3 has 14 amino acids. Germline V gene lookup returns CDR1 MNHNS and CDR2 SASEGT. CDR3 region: CASAPSGGPYEQYF. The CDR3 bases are TGTGCCAGCGCCCCAAGCGGTGGTCCCTACGAGCAGTACTTC.

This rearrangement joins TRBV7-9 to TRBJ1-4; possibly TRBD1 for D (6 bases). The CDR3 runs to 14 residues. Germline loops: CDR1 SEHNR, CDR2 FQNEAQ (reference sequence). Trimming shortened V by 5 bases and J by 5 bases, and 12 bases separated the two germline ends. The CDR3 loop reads CASSVRRGNEKLFF. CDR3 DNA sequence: TGTGCCAGCAGCGTGCGGAGGGGGAATGAAAAACTGTTTTTT.

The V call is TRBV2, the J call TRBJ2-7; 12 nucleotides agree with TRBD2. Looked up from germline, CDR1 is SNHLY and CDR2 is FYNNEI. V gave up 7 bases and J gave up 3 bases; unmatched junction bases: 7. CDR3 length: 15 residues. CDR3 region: CASTSGREIYYEQYF. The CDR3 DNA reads TGTGCCAGCACTAGCGGGAGGGAAATCTACTACGAGCAGTACTTC.

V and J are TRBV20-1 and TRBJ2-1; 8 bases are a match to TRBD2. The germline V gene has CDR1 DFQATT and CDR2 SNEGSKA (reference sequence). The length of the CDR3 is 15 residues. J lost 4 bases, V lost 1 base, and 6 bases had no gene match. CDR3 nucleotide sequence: TGCAGTGCTAGAGGTCGACTAGCGAGTTACAATGAGCAGTTCTTC. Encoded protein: CSARGRLASYNEQFF.

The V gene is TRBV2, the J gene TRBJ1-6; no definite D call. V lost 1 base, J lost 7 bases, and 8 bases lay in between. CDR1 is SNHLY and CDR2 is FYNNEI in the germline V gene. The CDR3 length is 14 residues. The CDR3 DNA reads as TGTGCCAGCAGTGAAGTGGCCGGAAATTCACCCCTCCACTTT. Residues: CASSEVAGNSPLHF.

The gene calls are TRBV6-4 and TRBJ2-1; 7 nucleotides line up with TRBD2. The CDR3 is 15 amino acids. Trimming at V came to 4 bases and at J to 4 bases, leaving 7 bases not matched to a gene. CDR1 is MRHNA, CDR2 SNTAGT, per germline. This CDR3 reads CASSAGLGIYNEQFF. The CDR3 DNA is TGTGCCAGCAGTGCTGGACTAGGCATTTACAATGAGCAGTTCTTC.

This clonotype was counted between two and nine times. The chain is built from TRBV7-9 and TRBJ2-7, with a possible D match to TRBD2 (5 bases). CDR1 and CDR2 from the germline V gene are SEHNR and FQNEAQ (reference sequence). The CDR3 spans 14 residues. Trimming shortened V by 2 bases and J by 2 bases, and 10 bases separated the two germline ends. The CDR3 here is CASSLQSGTYEQYF. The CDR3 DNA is TGTGCCAGCAGCTTACAGAGCGGTACCTACGAGCAGTACTTC. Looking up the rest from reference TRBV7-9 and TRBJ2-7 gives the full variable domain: DTGVSQNPRHKITKRGQNVTFRCDPISEHNRLYWYRQTLGQGPEFLTYFQNEAQLEKSRLLSDRFSAERPKGSFSTLEIQRTEQGDSAMYLCASSLQSGTYEQYFGPGTRLTVT.